This TCR beta chain came from a study of T-cell reconstitution after alpha-beta-depleted transplantation in children. The V segment lost 2 bases and the J segment 5 bases; nucleotides outside the gene matches: 6. This CDR3 has 15 residues. CDR1 is SGDLS, CDR2 YYNGEE, per germline. TCRbeta library preparation incorporated unique molecular identifiers. MiXCR, run by TCRdb on the PCR reads, gives a single entry per CDR3 protein. The data contain hundreds of thousands of distinct CDR3 sequences, roughly 9% of them singletons. In this sample, this clonotype turned up a few times. The sequence was obtained from a human donor who donated a stem cell graft to a child with acute lymphoblastic leukemia. This chain links TRBV9 with TRBJ2-3; 9 nucleotides align to TRBD2. Sequencing used PBMCs from the stem cell graft donor, obtained from the stem cell graft. The CDR3 DNA is TGTGCCAGCAGCGTGAGCGGGGGGCGGGGAGATACGCAGTATTTT. Translation: CASSVSGGRGDTQYF.